This TCR beta chain was profiled in a study of T-cell reconstitution after alpha-beta-depleted transplantation in children. Molecular barcoding with unique molecular identifiers was used for the TCRbeta library. TCRdb reanalysed the PCR reads using MiXCR and keeps one entry per CDR3 protein. The sample has approximately 400,000 distinct CDR3 sequences; roughly 10% are singletons. The table lists this clonotype with many counts. The CDR3 is made up of 15 amino acids. CDR1 and CDR2 (germline): DFQATT, SNEGSKA (reference sequence). Trimming left V 5 bases short and J 1 base short, with 16 bases between. The TCR sequence derives from a human donor who donated a stem cell graft to a child with acute myeloid leukemia. The input for sequencing was PBMCs from the stem cell graft donor, taken from the stem cell graft. The chain combines TRBV20-1 with TRBJ2-3; D uncertain. CDR3 region: CSAAGTTGRTDTQYF. The CDR3 bases are TGCAGTGCTGCCGGTACGACGGGCCGCACAGATACGCAGTATTTT.